The present TCR beta chain was sequenced within a study of early T cells in non-severe SARS-CoV-2 infection. Study as a whole: Sequencing targeted bulk RNA from unsorted whole blood, leaving chains unpaired.

The CDR3 has 17 amino acids. Germline V lookup: CDR1 SGHRS, CDR2 YFSETQ. The ends lost 3 bases at V and 3 bases at J; junction bases unmatched: 10. Unique molecular identifier tags were affixed to discrete cDNA molecules. MiXCR, run by TCRdb on the 5' RACE reads, gives a single entry per CDR3 protein. The sample carries roughly 93,000 distinct CDR3 sequences, roughly 15% recorded once. Source material: whole blood. The chain uses TRBV5-1 and TRBJ2-1; 9 bases fit TRBD1. This clonotype originated in an adult who was a healthcare worker with PCR-confirmed SARS-CoV-2 infection or an uninfected control (not recorded which). The CDR3 DNA reads as TGCGCCAGCAGCTGGGACAGGGAGAAGGGGGACTACAATGAGCAGTTCTTC. Protein product: CASSWDREKGDYNEQFF.